Sequencing of this T cell receptor (beta chain) was carried out in a study of cytomegalovirus exposure and HLA in healthy donors. Study background: Approximately 180 million T cells yielded 120 million or so unique TCR beta sequences, as an earlier analysis found. Notes on the study in general: The productive fraction for most TCR beta V segments was about 90% or about 30% in an earlier analysis. In a later analysis, TCR beta V- and J-gene trimming showed a link to a missense DCLRE1C variant. The authors listed around 150 TCR beta chains as cytomegalovirus-associated.

13 Jbeta primers and 60 Vbeta primers were used for the PCR. Sequencing used immunoSEQ multiplex PCR; TCRdb keeps in-frame clones, though not all of them. The data contain roughly 190,000 clones, about three quarters of them singletons. With regard to this clone: Its specificity is not known.

Sequenced: PBMCs. The receptor's source is a woman aged 25 to 45 in good health and CMV-seropositive.

The CDR3 spells CASIQIQGAGHGYTF. The DNA of the CDR3 is TGTGCCAGCATCCAAATACAGGGGGCTGGACATGGCTACACCTTC. V usage is TRBV6-1 and J usage is TRBJ1-2; 9 bases align to TRBD1. V lost 7 bases and J lost 6; bases outside the gene matches: 12. The CDR3 consists of 15 residues. The V gene's germline CDR1 is MNHNS and CDR2 SASEGT.